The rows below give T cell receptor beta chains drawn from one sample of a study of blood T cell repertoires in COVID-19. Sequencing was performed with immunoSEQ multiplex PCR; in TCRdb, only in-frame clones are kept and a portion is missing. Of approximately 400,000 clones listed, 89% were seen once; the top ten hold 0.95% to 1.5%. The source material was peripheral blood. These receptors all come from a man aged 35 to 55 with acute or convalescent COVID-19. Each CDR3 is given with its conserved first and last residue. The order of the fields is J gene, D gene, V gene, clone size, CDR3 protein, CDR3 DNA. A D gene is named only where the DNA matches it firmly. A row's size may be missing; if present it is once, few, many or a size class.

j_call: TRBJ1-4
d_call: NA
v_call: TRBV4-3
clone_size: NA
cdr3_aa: CASSRSQEMKIGLFF
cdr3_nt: TGCGCCAGCAGCCGCTCACAGGAAATGAAAATAGGACTGTTTTTT

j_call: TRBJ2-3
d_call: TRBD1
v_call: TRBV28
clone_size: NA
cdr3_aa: CASSTRQGRTDTQYF
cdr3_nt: TGTGCCAGCAGTACTAGACAGGGGCGGACAGATACGCAGTATTTT

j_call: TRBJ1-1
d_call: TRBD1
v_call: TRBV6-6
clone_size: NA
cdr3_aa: CASSPLGQPNTEAFF
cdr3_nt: TGTGCCAGCAGCCCACTGGGACAGCCGAACACTGAAGCTTTCTTT

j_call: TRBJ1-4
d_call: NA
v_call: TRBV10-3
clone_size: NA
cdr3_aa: CAISEAGRMKKSLFF
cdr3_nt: TGTGCCATCAGTGAGGCGGGACGGATGAAAAAGAGTCTGTTTTTT

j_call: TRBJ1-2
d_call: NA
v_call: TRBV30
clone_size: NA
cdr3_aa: CAWSVRQDTNYGYTF
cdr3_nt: TGTGCCTGGAGTGTTCGACAGGATACTAACTATGGCTACACCTTC

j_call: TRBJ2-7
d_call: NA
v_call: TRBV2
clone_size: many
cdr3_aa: CASSEWGDEQYF
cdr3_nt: TGTGCCAGCAGTGAGTGGGGGGACGAGCAGTACTTC

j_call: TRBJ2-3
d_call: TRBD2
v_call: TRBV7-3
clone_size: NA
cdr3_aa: CASSSGLESPDTQYF
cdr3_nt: TGTGCCAGCAGCTCTGGACTAGAAAGTCCAGATACGCAGTATTTT

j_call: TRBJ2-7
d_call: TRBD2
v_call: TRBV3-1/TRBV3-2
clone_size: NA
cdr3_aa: CASSPEVRGLREKATEQYF
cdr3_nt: TGTGCCAGCAGCCCAGAAGTCAGAGGTCTGCGGGAGAAGGCAACGGAGCAGTACTTC

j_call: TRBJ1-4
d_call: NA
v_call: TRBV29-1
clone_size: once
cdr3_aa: CSVESGRNEKLFF
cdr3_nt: TGCAGCGTTGAATCGGGGAGGAATGAAAAACTGTTTTTT

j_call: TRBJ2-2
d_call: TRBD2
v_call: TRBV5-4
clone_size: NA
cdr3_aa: CASSRAGATGELFF
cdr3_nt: TGTGCCAGCAGTAGGGCGGGAGCGACCGGGGAGCTGTTTTTT

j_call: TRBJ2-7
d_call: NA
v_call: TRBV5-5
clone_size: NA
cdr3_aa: CASSLGAGNYEQYF
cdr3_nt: TGTGCCAGCAGCTTAGGGGCAGGTAACTACGAGCAGTACTTC

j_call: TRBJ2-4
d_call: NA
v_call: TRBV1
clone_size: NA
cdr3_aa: CTNRRGLGDIQYF
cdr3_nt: TGCACCAACCGGCGGGGCTTGGGGGACATTCAGTACTTC

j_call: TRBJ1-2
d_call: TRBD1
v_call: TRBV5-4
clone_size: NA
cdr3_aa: CASSQTGNYGYTF
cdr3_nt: TGTGCCAGCAGCCAGACAGGGAACTATGGCTACACCTTC

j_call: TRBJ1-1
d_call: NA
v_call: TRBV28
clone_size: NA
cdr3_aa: CASSFGSGVEAFF
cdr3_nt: TGTGCCAGCAGTTTTGGTTCGGGGGTCGAAGCTTTCTTT